This passage covers 11 T cell receptor beta chains from one sample sequenced in a study of T cells in Graves' hyperthyroidism and ophthalmopathy. Regions amplified from RNA transcripts were the TCR beta CDR3 regions. Researchers ran a first-round RT-PCR on the TCR CDR3 using the HTBI primer set. TCRdb ran MiXCR on the multiplex PCR reads and lists one entry per CDR3 protein. The sample records a few hundred thousand distinct CDR3 sequences, roughly 15% being singletons. The sample taken for sequencing was blood. These receptors all come from a woman aged 50 to 60 with Graves' hyperthyroidism that later progressed to Graves' ophthalmopathy.

The rearrangement joins TRBV3-1 to TRBJ2-6; D call uncertain. The V gene's germline CDR1 is LGHDT and CDR2 YNNKEL (reference sequence). This CDR3 has 12 amino acids. The CDR3 nucleotides are TGTGCGTCAAGCTCTGGGGCCAACGTCCTGACTTTC. Encoded protein: CASSSGANVLTF.

A remark on this clonotype: Being one base from a much bigger clone, this may be a read error. The chain couples TRBV5-5 to TRBJ2-5, with 9 bases fitting TRBD2. CDR1 is SGHKS and CDR2 is YYEKEE in the germline V gene (reference sequence). This CDR3 region has 16 residues. The CDR3 nucleotides are TGTGCCAGCAGCTTGCGAGCGGGAGGACAACGGGAGACCCGGTACTTC. It specifies CASSLRAGGQRETRYF. Together with reference TRBV5-5 and TRBJ2-5, the CDR3 gives the full variable domain: DAGVTQSPTHLIKTRGQQVTLRCSPISGHKSVSWYQQVLGQGPQFIFQYYEKEERGRGNFPDRFSARQFPNYSSELNVNALLLGDSALYLCASSLRAGGQRETRYFGPGTRLLVL.

The sample holds many counts of this clonotype. This chain uses TRBV3-1 with TRBJ2-1; unclear D gene. Trimming removed 1 base at V and 8 bases at J, with 12 bases between. CDR3 length: 14 residues. The germline gives CDR1 LGHDT, CDR2 YNNKEL (reference sequence). The CDR3 spells CASSQVSTSDEQFF. The CDR3 nucleotides read TGTGCCAGCAGCCAAGTCTCGACTTCGGATGAGCAGTTCTTC.

This clonotype was seen at least ten times. This rearrangement joins TRBV5-8 to TRBJ1-1; possibly TRBD1 for D (5 bases). V was trimmed by 0 bases and J by 4 bases, leaving 13 bases between them. The CDR3 extends over 15 amino acids. In germline, CDR1 is SGHTS, CDR2 YDEGEE. In DNA, the CDR3 is TGTGCCAGCAGCTTGGGCGGGGGTCGAAGCACTGAAGCTTTCTTT. Translation gives CASSLGGGRSTEAFF.

This chain connects TRBV20-1 to TRBJ1-1, with D maybe TRBD1 (5 bases). The V gene lost 5 bases and the J gene lost 9 bases, with 16 bases spanning the gap. The CDR3 totals 12 residues. Germline CDR1 is DFQATT and CDR2 is SNEGSKA (reference sequence). As DNA, the CDR3 is TGCAGTGCTCGGGAGGCCTCGGGGCAAGCTTTCTTT. This gives the protein CSAREASGQAFF.

This clonotype was recorded many times. The CDR3 DNA follows: TGTGCCAGCTCACCCCCTACCCTCGAGCAGTACTTC. Its translation: CASSPPTLEQYF. The chain couples TRBV18 to TRBJ2-7; no clear D gene. There are 12 residues in the CDR3. Deletions cut 3 bases from V and 6 bases from J, with 9 bases between. The germline gives CDR1 KGHSH, CDR2 LQKENI.

This clonotype has a count of ten or more. The V and J genes are TRBV7-3 and TRBJ2-3; D is possibly TRBD1 (6 bases). V was pared by 5 bases and J by 3 bases, with 9 bases between. The CDR3 covers 13 residues. Looked up from germline, CDR1 is SGHTA and CDR2 is FQGTGA. The DNA of the CDR3 is TGTGCCAGCAGCGTTACAGGGACAGATACGCAGTATTTT. Encoded protein: CASSVTGTDTQYF.

In its sample, this clonotype was seen many times. The chain is built from TRBV7-8 and TRBJ2-3; D unclear. The CDR3 runs 15 residues. Deletions cut 2 bases from V and 4 bases from J, with 13 bases between. The V gene's germline CDR1 is SGHVS and CDR2 FQNEAQ. CDR3 residues: CASSLYAVRSDTQYF. CDR3 coding DNA: TGTGCCAGCAGCTTATACGCGGTTAGGTCAGATACGCAGTATTTT.

This clonotype has at least ten counts. The chain recombines TRBV20-1 with TRBJ2-1; 7 positions match TRBD2. J gave up 9 bases and V 0 bases, and 8 bases lay outside the gene matches. The CDR3 length is 14 residues. Germline CDR1 DFQATT, CDR2 SNEGSKA (reference sequence). CDR3 sequence (DNA): TGCAGTGCTAGAGATCCTGGGTCGGGGGGTGAGCAGTTCTTC. Protein sequence: CSARDPGSGGEQFF.

This clonotype appeared many times. The chain uses TRBV30 and TRBJ2-1, with D tentatively TRBD2 (5 bases). The germline gives CDR1 GTSNPN, CDR2 SVGIG (reference sequence). The CDR3 is made up of 12 amino acids. Between the trimmed V and J ends, which lost 3 bases and 6 bases, there was a span of 9 bases. The CDR3 protein is CAWRRGSNEQFF. CDR3 sequence (DNA): TGTGCCTGGAGACGAGGGTCCAATGAGCAGTTCTTC.

This clonotype came up a few times. This chain uses TRBV9 with TRBJ1-2; no clear D gene. CDR1 and CDR2 (germline): SGDLS, YYNGEE. CDR3 size: 11 residues. Trimming took 3 bases from V and 7 from J, leaving 7 bases between them. The CDR3 coding sequence is TGTGCCAGCAGCGCTCACCTTGGCTACACCTTC. This gives the protein CASSAHLGYTF. The full variable domain, in which reference TRBV9 and TRBJ1-2 provide the parts outside the CDR3, is DSGVTQTPKHLITATGQRVTLRCSPRSGDLSVYWYQQSLDQGLQFLIQYYNGEERAKGNILERFSAQQFPDLHSELNLSSLELGDSALYFCASSAHLGYTFGSGTRLTVV.